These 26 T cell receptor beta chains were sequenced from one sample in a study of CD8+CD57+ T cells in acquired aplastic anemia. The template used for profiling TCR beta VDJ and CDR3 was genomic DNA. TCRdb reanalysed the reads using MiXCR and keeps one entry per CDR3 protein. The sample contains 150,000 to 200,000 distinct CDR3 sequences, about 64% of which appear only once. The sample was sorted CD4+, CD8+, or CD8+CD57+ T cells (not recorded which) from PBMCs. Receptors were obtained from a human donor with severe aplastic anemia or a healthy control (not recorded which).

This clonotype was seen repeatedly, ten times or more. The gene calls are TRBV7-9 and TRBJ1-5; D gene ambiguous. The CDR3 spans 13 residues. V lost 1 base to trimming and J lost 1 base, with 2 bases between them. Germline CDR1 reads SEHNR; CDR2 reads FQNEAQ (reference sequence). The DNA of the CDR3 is TGTGCCAGCAGCTTAGACAGCAATCAGCCCCAGCATTTT. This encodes CASSLDSNQPQHF.

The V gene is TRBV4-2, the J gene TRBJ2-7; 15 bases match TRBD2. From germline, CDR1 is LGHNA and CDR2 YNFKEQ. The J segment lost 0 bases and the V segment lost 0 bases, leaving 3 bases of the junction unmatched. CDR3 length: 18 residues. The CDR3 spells CASSQEGTSGGSSYEQYF. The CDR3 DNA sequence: TGTGCCAGCAGCCAAGAAGGGACTAGCGGGGGGAGCTCCTACGAGCAGTACTTC.

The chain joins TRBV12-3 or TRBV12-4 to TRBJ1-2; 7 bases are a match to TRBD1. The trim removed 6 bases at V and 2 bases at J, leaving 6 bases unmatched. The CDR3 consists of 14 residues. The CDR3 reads CASSDRVINYGYTF. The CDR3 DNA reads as TGTGCCAGCAGCGACAGGGTTATAAACTATGGCTACACCTTC.

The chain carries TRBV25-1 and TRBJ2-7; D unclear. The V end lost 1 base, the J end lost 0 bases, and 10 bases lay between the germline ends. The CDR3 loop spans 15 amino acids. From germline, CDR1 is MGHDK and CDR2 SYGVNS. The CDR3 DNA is TGTGCCAGCAGTGAATCGCGACCGTCCTCCTACGAGCAGTACTTC. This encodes CASSESRPSSYEQYF.

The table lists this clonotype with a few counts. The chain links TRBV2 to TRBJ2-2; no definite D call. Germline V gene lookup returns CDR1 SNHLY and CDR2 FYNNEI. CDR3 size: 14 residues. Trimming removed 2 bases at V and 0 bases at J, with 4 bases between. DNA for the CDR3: TGTGCCAGCAGTGAAACGGCGAACACCGGGGAGCTGTTTTTT. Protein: CASSETANTGELFF.

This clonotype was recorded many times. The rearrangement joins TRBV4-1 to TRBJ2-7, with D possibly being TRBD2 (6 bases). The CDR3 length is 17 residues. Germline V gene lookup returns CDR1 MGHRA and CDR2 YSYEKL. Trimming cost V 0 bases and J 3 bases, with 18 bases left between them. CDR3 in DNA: TGCGCCAGCAGCCAAGAGTCTGACTTTGGGGAGGACTACGAGCAGTACTTC. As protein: CASSQESDFGEDYEQYF.

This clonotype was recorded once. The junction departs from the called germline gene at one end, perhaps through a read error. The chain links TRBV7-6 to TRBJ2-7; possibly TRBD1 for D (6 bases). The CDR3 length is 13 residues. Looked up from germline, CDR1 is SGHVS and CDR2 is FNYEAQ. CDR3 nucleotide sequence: TGTGCCAGCAGTCAAACAGGGTCCCACGAGCAGTATTTC. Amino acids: CASSQTGSHEQYF.

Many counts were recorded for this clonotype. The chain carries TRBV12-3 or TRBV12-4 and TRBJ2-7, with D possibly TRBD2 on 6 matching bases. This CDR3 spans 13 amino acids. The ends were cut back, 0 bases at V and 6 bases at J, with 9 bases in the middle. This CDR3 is CASSLALAREQYF. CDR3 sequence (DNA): TGTGCCAGCAGTTTAGCACTAGCACGCGAGCAGTACTTC.

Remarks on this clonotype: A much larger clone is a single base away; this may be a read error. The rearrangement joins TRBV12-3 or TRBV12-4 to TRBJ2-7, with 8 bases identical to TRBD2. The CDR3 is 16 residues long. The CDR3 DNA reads TGTGCCAGCAGTCGAATTAGCGGGGATAGCTCCTACGATCAGTACTTC. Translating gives CASSRISGDSSYDQYF.

DNA of the CDR3: TGTGCCAGTAATATCAGGCCAGCCTACGAGCAGTACTTC. Its translation: CASNIRPAYEQYF. The chain carries TRBV19 and TRBJ2-7; D unresolved. Germline V gene sequence: CDR1 LNHDA, CDR2 SQIVND (reference sequence). Between the trimmed V and J ends, which lost 7 bases and 2 bases, there was a span of 12 bases. The length of the CDR3 is 13 residues.

DNA for the CDR3: TGTGCCAGCAGTGAAAAGGGGGCTAGCACAGATACGCAGTATTTT. Its translation is CASSEKGASTDTQYF. The genes are TRBV6-4 and TRBJ2-3, with TRBD1 identical over 7 bases. This CDR3 region has 15 residues. Germline loops: CDR1 MRHNA, CDR2 SNTAGT. Germline trimming cut 3 bases from V and 0 bases from J; bases unmatched to any gene: 3.

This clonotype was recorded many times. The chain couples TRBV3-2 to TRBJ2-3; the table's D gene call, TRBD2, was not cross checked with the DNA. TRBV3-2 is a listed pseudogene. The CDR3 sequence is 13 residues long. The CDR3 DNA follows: TGTGCCCGCACTAGCGGGGGTGGAGATACGCAGTATTTT. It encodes CARTSGGGDTQYF.

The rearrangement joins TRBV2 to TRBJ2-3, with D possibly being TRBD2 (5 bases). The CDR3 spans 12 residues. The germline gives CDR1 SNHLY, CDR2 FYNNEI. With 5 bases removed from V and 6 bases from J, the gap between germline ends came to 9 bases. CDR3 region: CASSKDSDTQYF. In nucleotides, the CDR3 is TGTGCCAGCAGTAAGGACTCCGATACGCAGTATTTT.

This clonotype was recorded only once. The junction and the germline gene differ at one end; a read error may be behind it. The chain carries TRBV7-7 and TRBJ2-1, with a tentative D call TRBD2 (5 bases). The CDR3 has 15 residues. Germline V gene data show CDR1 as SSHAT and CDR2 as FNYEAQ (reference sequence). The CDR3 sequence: CASSLAPGMTNEQFF. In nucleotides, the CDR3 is TGTGCTAGCAGCTTAGCTCCGGGAATGACCAATGAGCAGTTCTTC.

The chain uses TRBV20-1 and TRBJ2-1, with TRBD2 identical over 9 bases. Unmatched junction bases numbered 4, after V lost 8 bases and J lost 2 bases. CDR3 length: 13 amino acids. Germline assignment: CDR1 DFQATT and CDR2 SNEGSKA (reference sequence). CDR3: CSTRLAAYNEQFF. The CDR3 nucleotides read TGCAGTACAAGACTAGCGGCCTACAATGAGCAGTTCTTC.

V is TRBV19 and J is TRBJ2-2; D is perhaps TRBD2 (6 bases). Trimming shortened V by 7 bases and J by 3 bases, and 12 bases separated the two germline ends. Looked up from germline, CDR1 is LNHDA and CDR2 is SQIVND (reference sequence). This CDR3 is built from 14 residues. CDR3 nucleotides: TGTGCCAGTACACGTAGCGGATACACCGGGGAGCTGTTTTTT. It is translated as CASTRSGYTGELFF. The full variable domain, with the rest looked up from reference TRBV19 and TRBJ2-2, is DGGITQSPKYLFRKEGQNVTLSCEQNLNHDAMYWYRQDPGQGLRLIYYSQIVNDFQKGDIAEGYSVSREKKESFPLTVTSAQKNPTAFYLCASTRSGYTGELFFGEGSRLTVL.

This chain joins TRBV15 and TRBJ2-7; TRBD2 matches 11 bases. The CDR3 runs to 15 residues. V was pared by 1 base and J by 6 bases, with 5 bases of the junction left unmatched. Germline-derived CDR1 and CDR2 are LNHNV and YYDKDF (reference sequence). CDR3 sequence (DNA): TGTGCCACCAGCAGAGTGCTAGCGGGAGGAGGCGAGCAGTACTTC. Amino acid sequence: CATSRVLAGGGEQYF.

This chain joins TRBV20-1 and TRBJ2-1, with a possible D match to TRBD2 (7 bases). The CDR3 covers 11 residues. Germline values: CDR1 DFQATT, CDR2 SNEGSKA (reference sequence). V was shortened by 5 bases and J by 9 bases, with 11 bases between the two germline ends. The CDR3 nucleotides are TGCAGTGCTTGGGGGGGCGGTGAGCAGTTCTTC. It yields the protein CSAWGGGEQFF.

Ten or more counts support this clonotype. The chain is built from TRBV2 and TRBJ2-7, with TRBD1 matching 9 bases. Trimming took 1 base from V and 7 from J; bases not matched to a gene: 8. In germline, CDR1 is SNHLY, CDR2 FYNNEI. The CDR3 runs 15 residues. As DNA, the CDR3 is TGTGCCAGCAGTGAAGGCGGCGGGACAGGGAAAGAGCAGTACTTC. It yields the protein CASSEGGGTGKEQYF. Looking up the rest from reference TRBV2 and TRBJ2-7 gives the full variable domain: EPEVTQTPSHQVTQMGQEVILRCVPISNHLYFYWYRQILGQKVEFLVSFYNNEISEKSEIFDDQFSVERPDGSNFTLKIRSTKLEDSAMYFCASSEGGGTGKEQYFGPGTRLTVT.

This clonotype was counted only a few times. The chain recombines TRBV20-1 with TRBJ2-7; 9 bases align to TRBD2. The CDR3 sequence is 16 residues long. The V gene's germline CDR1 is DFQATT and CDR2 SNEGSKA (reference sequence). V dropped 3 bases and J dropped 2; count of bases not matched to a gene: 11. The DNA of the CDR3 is TGCAGTGCTAGTTATGGTGCGGGAGGGCCGACCTACGAGCAGTACTTC. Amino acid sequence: CSASYGAGGPTYEQYF.

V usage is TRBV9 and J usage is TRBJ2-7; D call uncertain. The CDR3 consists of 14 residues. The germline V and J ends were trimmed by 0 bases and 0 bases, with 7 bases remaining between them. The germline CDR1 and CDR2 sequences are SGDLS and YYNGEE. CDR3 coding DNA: TGTGCCAGCAGCGTAGCGCAGAGCTCCTACGAGCAGTACTTC. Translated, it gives CASSVAQSSYEQYF.

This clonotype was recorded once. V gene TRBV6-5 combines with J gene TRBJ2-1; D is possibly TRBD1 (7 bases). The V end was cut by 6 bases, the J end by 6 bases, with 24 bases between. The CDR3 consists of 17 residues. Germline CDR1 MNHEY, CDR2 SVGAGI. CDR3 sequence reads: CASREGAGTGLSNEQFF. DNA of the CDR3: TGTGCCAGCAGGGAGGGGGCTGGAACCGGGTTGAGCAATGAGCAGTTCTTC.

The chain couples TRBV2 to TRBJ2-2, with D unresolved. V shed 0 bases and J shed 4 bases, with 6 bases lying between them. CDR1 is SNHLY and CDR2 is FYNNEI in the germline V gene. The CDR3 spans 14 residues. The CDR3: CASSEARFTGELFF. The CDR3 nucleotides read TGTGCCAGCAGTGAAGCGCGTTTCACCGGGGAGCTGTTTTTT.

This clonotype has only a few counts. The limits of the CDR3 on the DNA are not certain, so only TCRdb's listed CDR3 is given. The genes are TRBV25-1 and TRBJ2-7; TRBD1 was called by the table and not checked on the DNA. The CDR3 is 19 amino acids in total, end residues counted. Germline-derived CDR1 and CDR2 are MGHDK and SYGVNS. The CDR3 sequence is CASIYLCSVEGGRFYEQYF.

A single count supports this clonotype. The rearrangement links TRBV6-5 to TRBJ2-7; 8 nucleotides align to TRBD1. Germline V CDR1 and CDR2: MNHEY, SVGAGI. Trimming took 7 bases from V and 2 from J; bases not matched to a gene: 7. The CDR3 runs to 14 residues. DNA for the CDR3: TGTGCCAGCACGAGAGACAGGGGAGCCTACGAGCAGTACTTC. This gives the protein CASTRDRGAYEQYF.

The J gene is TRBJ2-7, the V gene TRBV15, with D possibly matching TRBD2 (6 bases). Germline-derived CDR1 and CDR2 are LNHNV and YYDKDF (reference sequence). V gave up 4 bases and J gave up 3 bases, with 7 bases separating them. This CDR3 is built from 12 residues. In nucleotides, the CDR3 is TGTGCCACCAGCACCGGGGGCTACGAGCAGTACTTC. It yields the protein CATSTGGYEQYF.